The 12 T cell receptor beta chains presented below share a single source sample, sequenced in a study of radiation and T cells in renal cell carcinoma. Assay: immunoSEQ multiplex PCR; the TCRdb copy retains only in-frame clones and omits some. This sample has about 150,000 clones, with roughly 90% found just once. Time point noted: blood 2 weeks post-SBRT. Specified treatment: 15 Gy SBRT to primary tumor, nephrectomy 4 weeks later. The sequencing used blood, collected from a patient whose treatment included radiotherapy and nephrectomy. These receptors were collected from a woman between 50 and 59 years old with renal cell carcinoma.

The chain joins TRBV5-1 to TRBJ2-3; D is unclear. The V and J ends lost 2 bases and 2 bases respectively, with 6 bases between them. The germline gives CDR1 SGHRS, CDR2 YFSETQ. The CDR3 contains 13 residues. The CDR3 DNA sequence: TGCGCCAGCAGCTTATCCGCCACAGATACGCAGTATTTT. Translated, it gives CASSLSATDTQYF.

The V call is TRBV2, the J call TRBJ1-4; D gene unclear. V dropped 7 bases and J dropped 4 bases, with 10 bases sitting between them. Germline V CDR1 and CDR2: SNHLY, FYNNEI. There are 13 residues in the CDR3. This CDR3 reads CASIIRNNEKLFF. The CDR3 nucleotides read TGTGCCAGCATTATCCGAAATAATGAAAAACTGTTTTTT.

This chain's CDR3 is CASSLGALSEQYF. The DNA for the CDR3 is TGTGCCAGCAGCTTAGGGGCACTCTCCGAGCAGTACTTC. J is TRBJ2-7 and V is TRBV7-9, with D unresolved. Germline loops: CDR1 SEHNR, CDR2 FQNEAQ (reference sequence). There are 13 residues in the CDR3. Trimming took 1 base from V and 6 from J, leaving 10 bases between them.

The CDR3 DNA reads TGTGCCAGCAGTGAAGACAGACTCGCTTACAATGAGCAGTTCTTC. It specifies CASSEDRLAYNEQFF. The genes are TRBV6-1 and TRBJ2-1; D uncertain. Trimming shortened V by 1 base and J by 4 bases, and 11 bases separated the two germline ends. The CDR3 consists of 15 residues. Germline CDR1 MNHNS, CDR2 SASEGT.

The chain carries TRBV9 and TRBJ1-6; no clear D gene. Germline V gene sequence: CDR1 SGDLS, CDR2 YYNGEE. This CDR3 is 14 amino acids long. Trimming left V 3 bases short and J 6 bases short, with 10 bases between. Here the CDR3 reads CASSATGRNSPLHF. CDR3 DNA: TGTGCCAGCAGCGCTACTGGACGTAATTCACCCCTCCACTTT. Based on the CDR3 plus reference TRBV9 and TRBJ1-6, the full variable domain is DSGVTQTPKHLITATGQRVTLRCSPRSGDLSVYWYQQSLDQGLQFLIQYYNGEERAKGNILERFSAQQFPDLHSELNLSSLELGDSALYFCASSATGRNSPLHFGNGTRLTVT.

The chain joins TRBV6-1 to TRBJ2-7; possibly TRBD1 for D (6 bases). V gave up 0 bases and J gave up 6 bases, with 12 bases separating them. Germline CDR1 MNHNS, CDR2 SASEGT. The CDR3 is made up of 14 amino acids. CDR3 sequence (DNA): TGTGCCAGCAGTGAAGCGAGGGCAGGGGTCGAGCAGTACTTC. Its protein product is CASSEARAGVEQYF.

The genes are TRBV4-1 and TRBJ1-1; a possible D gene is TRBD1 (6 bases). Trimming pared 3 bases from V and 1 base from J, leaving 12 bases between. This CDR3 has 15 residues. Germline V gene lookup returns CDR1 MGHRA and CDR2 YSYEKL. CDR3 sequence reads: CASSQVDRRNTEAFF. In nucleotides, the CDR3 is TGCGCCAGCAGCCAGGTTGACAGGAGGAACACTGAAGCTTTCTTT.

The CDR3 DNA reads TGCGCCAGCAGCTTATCAGAGTTCGGGACATATGGCTACACCTTC. Translation gives CASSLSEFGTYGYTF. The rearrangement links TRBV5-1 to TRBJ1-2; perhaps TRBD1 as D (6 bases). Germline assignment: CDR1 SGHRS and CDR2 YFSETQ. CDR3 length: 15 amino acids. Trimming took off 2 bases at V and 5 bases at J, with 16 bases between the two ends. Variable domain in full (rest from reference TRBV5-1 and TRBJ1-2): KAGVTQTPRYLIKTRGQQVTLSCSPISGHRSVSWYQQTPGQGLQFLFEYFSETQRNKGNFPGRFSGRQFSNSRSEMNVSTLELGDSALYLCASSLSEFGTYGYTFGSGTRLTVV.

This chain uses TRBV6-6 with TRBJ2-3; D remains ambiguous. The ends were cut back, 6 bases at V and 6 bases at J, with 13 bases in the middle. CDR3 length: 13 amino acids. Germline CDR1 is MNHNY and CDR2 is SVGAGI (reference sequence). The CDR3 reads CASRLPVEDTQYF. The CDR3 DNA reads TGTGCCAGCAGACTTCCCGTTGAGGATACGCAGTATTTT.

The chain employs TRBV7-6 and TRBJ1-1; unclear D gene. The CDR3 totals 13 residues. The V end was cut by 2 bases, the J end by 3 bases, with 7 bases between. CDR1 is SGHVS and CDR2 is FNYEAQ in the germline V gene. CDR3 nucleotides: TGTGCCAGCAGCTTACTAACAGACACTGAAGCTTTCTTT. It specifies CASSLLTDTEAFF.

The chain couples TRBV9 to TRBJ1-2; TRBD1 matches at 12 bases. Germline CDR1 SGDLS, CDR2 YYNGEE. V was pared by 4 bases and J by 7 bases, with 11 bases of the junction left unmatched. This CDR3 has 16 residues. The CDR3 sequence: CASSLPGTGGASGYTF. The CDR3 DNA reads as TGTGCCAGCAGCCTTCCGGGGACAGGGGGCGCGAGTGGCTACACCTTC.

V gene TRBV5-1 combines with J gene TRBJ2-3, with 11 bases fitting TRBD2. Trimming removed 5 bases from V and 5 bases from J; junction bases left unmatched: 10. The CDR3 covers 16 residues. From germline, CDR1 is SGHRS and CDR2 YFSETQ. The CDR3 is CASSTRLAGKIDTQYF. DNA of the CDR3: TGCGCCAGCAGTACCAGACTAGCGGGAAAGATAGATACGCAGTATTTT.